The sequence of this TCR beta chain was determined in a study of T cells after yellow fever vaccination. The CDR3 is 14 amino acids. In germline, CDR1 is SGHRS, CDR2 YFSETQ. Between the trimmed V and J ends, which lost 5 bases and 2 bases, there was a span of 14 bases. As TCR cDNA was made by 5'RACE template switching, a universal primer site and UMIs were added. TCRdb used MiXCR to reprocess the 5' RACE reads, holding one entry per CDR3 protein. The data show about 350,000 distinct CDR3 sequences, more than 9% seen once. The sequence was collected from a man between 18 and 29 years old who received the YFV17D yellow fever vaccine. The sample consisted of PBMCs, taken on the day of the first yellow fever vaccination. The chain recombines TRBV5-1 with TRBJ2-7; no firm D call. Written as DNA, the CDR3 is TGCGCCAGCAGGAGTATCCCGGGCCCCTACGAGCAGTACTTC. This sequence encodes CASRSIPGPYEQYF.